The source of this T cell receptor (beta chain) is a study of shared clonotypes between healthy human individuals. As for the study in general: Two women and a few men aged 18 to 49 served as donors.

Produced via immunoSEQ multiplex PCR; TCRdb's table is partial and in-frame only. Of approximately 810,000 clones listed, 90% to 95% are singletons. Study-level points and caveats: Relative to their counterparts shared across all four donors, non-shared clonotypes exhibited diminished generation probabilities.

With regard to this clone: The antigen remains unidentified. Other DNA sequences of this sample code for an identical CDR3.

Naive CD8 populations comprised CD45RO-negative cells positively selected for CCR7, excluding terminally differentiated effector memory CD45RA+ cells. The source of this sequence is a man aged 25 to 40 in good health. The sample was naive CD8+ T cells sorted from blood.

The CDR3: CASSLLAGDNEQFF. CDR3 bases: TGTGCCAGCAGCCTTCTAGCGGGCGACAATGAGCAGTTCTTC. V gene TRBV7-9 combines with J gene TRBJ2-1, with 8 bases identical to TRBD2. The CDR3 consists of 14 residues. Germline-derived CDR1 and CDR2 are SEHNR and FQNEAQ (reference sequence). Trimming cost V 5 bases and J 5 bases; bases outside gene matches: 5. Full variable domain (remainder filled in from reference TRBV7-9 and TRBJ2-1): DTGVSQNPRHKITKRGQNVTFRCDPISEHNRLYWYRQTLGQGPEFLTYFQNEAQLEKSRLLSDRFSAERPKGSFSTLEIQRTEQGDSAMYLCASSLLAGDNEQFFGPGTRLTVL.